Each of the 9 T cell receptor beta chains below was sequenced from the same sample in a study of cytotoxic CD8 clonotypes in ibrutinib-treated CLL. Profiling relied on immunoSEQ multiplex PCR, and the TCRdb table lists in-frame clones only, not all of them. The profile shows about 40,000 clones, approximately 67% of them singletons. The source was PBMCs, collected at disease progression, from a patient treated with ibrutinib. These receptors came from a human donor with chronic lymphocytic leukemia.

The chain links TRBV5-4 to TRBJ2-5; 7 bases align to TRBD2. The J segment lost 6 bases and the V segment lost 4 bases, leaving 12 bases of the junction unmatched. Per germline, CDR1 SGHNT and CDR2 YYREEE (reference sequence). This CDR3 region has 15 residues. CDR3 nucleotide sequence: TGTGCCAGCAGCCCCTCTAGCGGCCTCGATAAGACCCAGTACTTC. Amino acids: CASSPSSGLDKTQYF. Complete variable domain (other parts from reference TRBV5-4 and TRBJ2-5): ETGVTQSPTHLIKTRGQQVTLRCSSQSGHNTVSWYQQALGQGPQFIFQYYREEENGRGNFPPRFSGLQFPNYSSELNVNALELDDSALYLCASSPSSGLDKTQYFGPGTRLLVL.

V is TRBV27 and J is TRBJ2-2; D is ambiguous. Trimming left V 2 bases short and J 1 base short, with 8 bases between. The length of the CDR3 is 15 residues. Germline-derived CDR1 and CDR2 are MNHEY and SMNVEV (reference sequence). The CDR3 nucleotides are TGTGCCAGCAGTTTAGGCCAGATGAACACCGGGGAGCTGTTTTTT. It codes for CASSLGQMNTGELFF.

This clone has only a few counts. This rearrangement joins TRBV5-4 to TRBJ1-2; no definite D call. Between the trimmed V and J ends, which lost 6 bases and 8 bases, there was a span of 20 bases. The CDR3 sequence is 14 residues long. Germline values: CDR1 SGHNT, CDR2 YYREEE (reference sequence). DNA for the CDR3: TGTGCCAGCATCGACCGAGTAGGGTTGGTCGGCTACACCTTC. It yields the protein CASIDRVGLVGYTF.

The sample holds a few counts of this clone. The gene calls are TRBV7-9 and TRBJ2-2; 10 nucleotides agree with TRBD2. The germline CDR1 and CDR2 sequences are SEHNR and FQNEAQ (reference sequence). V gave up 5 bases and J gave up 3 bases; unmatched junction bases: 6. This CDR3 has 16 amino acids. The CDR3: CASSPRTSGHTGELFF. The DNA for the CDR3 is TGTGCCAGCAGCCCCCGGACTAGCGGACACACCGGGGAGCTGTTTTTT.

The CDR3 DNA reads TGTGCCAGCAGCTTACTAGCGGATAGCACAGATACGCAGTATTTT. Its translation: CASSLLADSTDTQYF. The chain uses TRBV13 and TRBJ2-3; 7 nucleotides agree with TRBD2. This CDR3 has 15 residues. V gave up 2 bases and J gave up 0 bases; unmatched junction bases: 2. CDR1 is PRHDT and CDR2 is FYEKMQ in the germline V gene (reference sequence).

The chain combines TRBV7-3 with TRBJ2-1; 8 bases match TRBD2. CDR1 is SGHTA, CDR2 FQGTGA, per germline. CDR3 length: 15 amino acids. V was clipped by 5 bases and J by 6 bases; unmatched bases: 9. CDR3 sequence reads: CASSLSGSGFNEQFF. CDR3 nucleotides: TGTGCCAGCAGCCTAAGCGGGAGTGGCTTCAATGAGCAGTTCTTC.

This chain joins TRBV30 and TRBJ2-1, with 7 positions matching TRBD2. There are 14 residues in the CDR3. V lost 2 bases and J lost 7; bases outside the gene matches: 8. The germline CDR1 and CDR2 sequences are GTSNPN and SVGIG (reference sequence). CDR3 bases: TGTGCCTGGAGTAAGGGTCTAGCGGATAATGAGCAGTTCTTC. Encoded protein: CAWSKGLADNEQFF.

This sequence joins TRBV7-8 and TRBJ1-1; TRBD1 might be the D (5 bases). The CDR3 sequence is 15 residues long. CDR1 and CDR2 (germline): SGHVS, FQNEAQ. V lost 1 base and J 0 bases, leaving 9 bases between the germline ends. This CDR3 reads CASSLDRGMNTEAFF. For the CDR3, the DNA is TGTGCCAGCAGCTTAGATCGGGGGATGAACACTGAAGCTTTCTTT.

The sample holds one count of this clone. The rearrangement joins TRBV7-2 to TRBJ2-7; D is perhaps TRBD2 (6 bases). This CDR3 contains 15 residues. Germline-derived CDR1 and CDR2 are SGHTA and FQGNSA. The V end lost 1 base, the J end lost 2 bases, and 12 bases lay between the germline ends. The CDR3 region has the DNA TGTGCCAGCAGCTTAGGACTAGTGGCAGCCTACGAGCAGTACTTC. It translates to CASSLGLVAAYEQYF.